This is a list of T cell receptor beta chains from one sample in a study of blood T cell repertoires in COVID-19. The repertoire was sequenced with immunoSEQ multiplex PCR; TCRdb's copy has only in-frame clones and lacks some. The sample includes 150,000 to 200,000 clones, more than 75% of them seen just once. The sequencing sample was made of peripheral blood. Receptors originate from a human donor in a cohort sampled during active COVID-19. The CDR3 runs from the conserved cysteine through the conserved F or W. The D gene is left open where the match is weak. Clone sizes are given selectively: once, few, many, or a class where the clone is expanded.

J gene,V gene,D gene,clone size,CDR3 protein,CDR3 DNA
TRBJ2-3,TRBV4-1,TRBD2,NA,CASSQLGSGGADTQYF,TGCGCCAGCAGCCAGTTGGGTAGCGGGGGGGCAGATACGCAGTATTTT
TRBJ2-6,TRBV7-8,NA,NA,CASRLKDSFSLGANVLTF,TGTGCCAGCAGGCTAAAGGACAGTTTTTCTCTGGGGGCCAACGTCCTGACTTTC
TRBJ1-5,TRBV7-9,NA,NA,CASSQSAQPQHF,TGTGCCAGCAGCCAGTCTGCTCAGCCCCAGCATTTT
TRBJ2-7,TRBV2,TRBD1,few,CASAAVSRGLGQYF,TGTGCCAGCGCAGCTGTTTCGAGGGGGCTGGGGCAGTACTTC
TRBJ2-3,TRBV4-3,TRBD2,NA,CASSQDETSGGYRDTQYF,TGCGCCAGCAGCCAAGATGAGACTAGCGGGGGTTACAGAGATACGCAGTATTTT
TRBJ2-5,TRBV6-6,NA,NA,CASSRWTDQETQYF,TGTGCCAGCAGTCGTTGGACAGACCAAGAGACCCAGTACTTC
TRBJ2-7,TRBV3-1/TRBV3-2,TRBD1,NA,CASGTGGSRYEQYF,TGTGCCAGCGGCACAGGGGGATCGCGCTACGAGCAGTACTTC
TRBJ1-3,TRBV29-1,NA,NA,CSVGSSGNTIYF,TGCAGCGTCGGGTCCTCTGGAAACACCATATATTTT
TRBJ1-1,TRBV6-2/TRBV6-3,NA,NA,CASSSPVGAPNTEAFF,TGTGCCAGCAGTTCCCCGGTTGGGGCCCCGAACACTGAAGCTTTCTTT
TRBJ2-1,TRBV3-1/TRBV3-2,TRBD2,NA,CASSQLAGGPGEQFF,TGTGCCAGCAGCCAACTAGCGGGGGGGCCGGGTGAGCAGTTCTTC
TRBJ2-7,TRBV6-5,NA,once,CASSYLQEQYF,TGTGCCAGCAGTTACTTGCAGGAGCAGTACTTC
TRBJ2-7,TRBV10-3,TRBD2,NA,CAIRDPGGFSDEQYF,TGTGCCATCAGGGACCCGGGGGGTTTTTCCGACGAGCAGTACTTC
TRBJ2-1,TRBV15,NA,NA,CATSRDRTASILYNEQFF,TGTGCCACCAGCAGAGATCGAACAGCTTCTATTCTCTACAATGAGCAGTTCTTC
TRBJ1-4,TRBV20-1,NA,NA,CSASPQGTTNEKLFF,TGCAGTGCTAGTCCACAGGGCACAACTAATGAAAAACTGTTTTTT
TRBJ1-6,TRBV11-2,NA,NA,CASSYRGLYNSPLHF,TGTGCCAGCAGCTATAGGGGCCTCTATAATTCACCCCTCCACTTT
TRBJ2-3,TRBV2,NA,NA,CASRRDFTDTQYF,TGTGCCAGCAGACGGGACTTTACAGATACGCAGTATTTT
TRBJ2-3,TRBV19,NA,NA,CASSTSPTGEKGTDTQYF,TGTGCCAGTAGTACTTCTCCGACGGGGGAGAAGGGCACAGATACGCAGTATTTT
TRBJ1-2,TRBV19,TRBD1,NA,CASHRGGYGYTF,TGTGCCAGCCACAGGGGGGGCTATGGCTACACCTTC
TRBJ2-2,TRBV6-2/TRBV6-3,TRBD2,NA,CASSPGLDQNTGELFF,TGTGCCAGCAGTCCCGGACTAGATCAGAACACCGGGGAGCTGTTTTTT
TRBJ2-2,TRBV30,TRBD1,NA,CAGGTGGTGELFF,TGTGCCGGAGGGACAGGGGGCACCGGGGAGCTGTTTTTT
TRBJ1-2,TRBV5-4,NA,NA,CASSREVGYGYTF,TGTGCCAGCAGTCGGGAGGTAGGCTATGGCTACACCTTC
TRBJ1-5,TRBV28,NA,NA,CASSFRNQPQHF,TGTGCCAGCAGTTTCCGGAATCAGCCCCAGCATTTT
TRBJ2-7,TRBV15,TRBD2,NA,CATSRDGGRGSYEQYF,TGTGCCACCAGCAGAGATGGCGGGAGGGGGTCCTACGAGCAGTACTTC
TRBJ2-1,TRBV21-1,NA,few,CASSRTGQGHEQFF,TGTGCCAGCAGCCGGACGGGACAGGGTCATGAGCAGTTCTTC
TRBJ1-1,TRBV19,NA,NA,CASTQQSANTEAFF,TGTGCCAGTACCCAACAGAGTGCGAACACTGAAGCTTTCTTT
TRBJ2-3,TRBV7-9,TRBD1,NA,CASTLQGASTDTQYF,TGTGCCAGCACCCTTCAGGGGGCGAGCACAGATACGCAGTATTTT
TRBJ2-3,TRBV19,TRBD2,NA,CASSPTSGTDTQYF,TGTGCCAGTAGCCCAACTAGCGGTACAGATACGCAGTATTTT
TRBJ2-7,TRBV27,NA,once,CASSLRGRPLHEQYF,TGTGCCAGCAGTTTACGGGGTCGCCCACTTCACGAGCAGTACTTC
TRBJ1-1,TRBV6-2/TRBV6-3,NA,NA,CASSYSPGTELNTEAFF,TGTGCCAGCAGTTACTCGCCGGGGACTGAATTAAACACTGAAGCTTTCTTT